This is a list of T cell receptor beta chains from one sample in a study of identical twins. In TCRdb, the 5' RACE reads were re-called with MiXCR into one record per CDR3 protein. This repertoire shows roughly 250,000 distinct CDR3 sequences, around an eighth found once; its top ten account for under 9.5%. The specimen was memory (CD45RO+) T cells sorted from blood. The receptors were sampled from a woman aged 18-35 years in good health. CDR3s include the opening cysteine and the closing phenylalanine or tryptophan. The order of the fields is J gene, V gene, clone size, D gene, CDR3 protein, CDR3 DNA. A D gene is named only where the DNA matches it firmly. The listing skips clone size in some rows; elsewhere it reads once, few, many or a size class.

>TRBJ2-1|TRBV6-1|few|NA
CATTGYSNSNEQFF
TGTGCCACCACAGGGTATTCCAATTCCAATGAGCAGTTCTTC
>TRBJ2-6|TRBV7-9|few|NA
CASSLGAGNSGANVLTF
TGTGCCAGCAGCTTAGGTGCGGGGAACTCTGGGGCCAACGTCCTGACTTTC
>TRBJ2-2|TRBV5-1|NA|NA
CASSLTQNTGELFF
TGCGCCAGCAGCTTAACACAGAACACCGGGGAGCTGTTTTTT
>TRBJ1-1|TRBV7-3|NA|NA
CASRRLMNTEAFF
TGTGCCAGCAGGAGACTCATGAACACTGAAGCTTTCTTT
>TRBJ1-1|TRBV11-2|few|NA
CASSLDLKTSAFF
TGTGCCAGCAGCTTAGATCTTAAGACCTCCGCTTTCTTT
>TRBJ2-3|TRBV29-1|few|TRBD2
CSASPVAGATDTQYF
TGCAGCGCGTCACCGGTAGCGGGAGCAACAGATACGCAGTATTTT
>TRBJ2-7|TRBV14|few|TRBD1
CASSQDRTWTGTDEQYF
TGTGCCAGCAGCCAAGATCGGACCTGGACAGGGACCGACGAGCAGTACTTC
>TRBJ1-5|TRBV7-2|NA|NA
CASSTLWDQPQHF
TGTGCCAGCAGCACATTATGGGATCAGCCCCAGCATTTT
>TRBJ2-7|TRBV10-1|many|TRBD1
CASSPGTDFYEQYF
TGCGCCAGCAGCCCCGGGACAGATTTCTACGAGCAGTACTTC
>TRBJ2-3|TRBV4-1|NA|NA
CASSSLDPPDTQYF
TGCGCCAGCAGCTCACTAGACCCTCCAGATACGCAGTATTTT
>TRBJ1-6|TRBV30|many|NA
CAWSVLGNSPLHF
TGTGCCTGGAGTGTACTCGGGAATTCACCCCTCCACTTT
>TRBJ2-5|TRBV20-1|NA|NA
CSASRTAQETQYF
TGCAGTGCCTCTAGGACAGCTCAAGAGACCCAGTACTTC
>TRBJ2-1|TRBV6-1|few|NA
CASGFSENNEQFF
TGTGCCAGCGGGTTTAGCGAGAACAATGAGCAGTTCTTC
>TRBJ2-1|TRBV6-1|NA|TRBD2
CASRLRGGRVEQFF
TGTGCCAGCAGGCTACGGGGGGGCCGAGTTGAGCAGTTCTTC
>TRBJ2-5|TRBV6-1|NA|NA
CASAQRSSSQETQYF
TGTGCCAGCGCCCAGAGGAGCAGCTCTCAAGAGACCCAGTACTTC
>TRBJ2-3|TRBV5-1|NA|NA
CASSLGVFSTDTQYF
TGCGCCAGCAGCTTGGGTGTATTTAGCACAGATACGCAGTATTTT
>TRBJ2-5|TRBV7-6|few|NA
CASSSVSETQYF
TGTGCCAGCAGCTCCGTCTCAGAGACCCAGTACTTC
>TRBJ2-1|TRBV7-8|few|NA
CASSLGPSWFF
TGTGCCAGCAGCTTAGGGCCTAGTTGGTTCTTC
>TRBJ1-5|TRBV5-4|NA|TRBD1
CASSHGQGRDQPQHF
TGTGCCAGCAGCCATGGACAGGGCCGTGATCAGCCCCAGCATTTT
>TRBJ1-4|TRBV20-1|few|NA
CSAGGPGNEKLFF
TGCAGTGCTGGGGGGCCGGGAAATGAAAAACTGTTTTTT
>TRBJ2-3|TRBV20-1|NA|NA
CSTQGWGGSTDTQYF
TGCAGTACTCAAGGGTGGGGCGGGAGCACAGATACGCAGTATTTT
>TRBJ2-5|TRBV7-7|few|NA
CASSSSLLETQYF
TGTGCCAGCAGCTCCTCCTTGCTAGAGACCCAGTACTTC
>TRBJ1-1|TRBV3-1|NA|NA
CASSQGAGTEAFF
TGTGCCAGCAGCCAAGGGGCAGGCACTGAAGCTTTCTTT
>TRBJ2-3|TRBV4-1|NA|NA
CASRTGLDTDTQYF
TGCGCCAGCAGAACGGGGCTAGACACAGATACGCAGTATTTT
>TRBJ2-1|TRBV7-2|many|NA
CATTAGIGQVNEQFF
TGTGCCACCACGGCCGGTATAGGCCAAGTCAATGAGCAGTTCTTC
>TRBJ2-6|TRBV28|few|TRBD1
CASSPGGFSGANVLTF
TGTGCCAGCAGCCCAGGGGGATTCTCTGGGGCCAACGTCCTGACTTTC
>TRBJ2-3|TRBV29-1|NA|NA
CSVDRGSTDTQYF
TGCAGCGTTGACCGAGGAAGCACAGATACGCAGTATTTT
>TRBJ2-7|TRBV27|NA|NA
CASSLRPGLSYEQYF
TGTGCCAGCAGTTTAAGGCCGGGGCTCTCCTACGAGCAGTACTTC
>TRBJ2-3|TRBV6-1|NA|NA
CASMASGRDTQYF
TGTGCCAGCATGGCCTCTGGGCGGGATACGCAGTATTTT
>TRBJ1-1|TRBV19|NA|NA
CASSLGDYSGTEAFF
TGTGCCAGTAGTCTGGGGGACTATTCGGGCACTGAAGCTTTCTTT
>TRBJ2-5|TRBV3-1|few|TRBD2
CASSRTSGGETQYF
TGTGCCAGCAGCCGTACTAGCGGGGGAGAGACCCAGTACTTC
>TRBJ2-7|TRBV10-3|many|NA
CAISDVRIYEQYF
TGTGCCATCAGTGATGTCAGAATCTACGAGCAGTACTTC
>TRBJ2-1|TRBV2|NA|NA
CASRTQGDEQFF
TGTGCCAGCAGAACGCAGGGCGATGAGCAGTTCTTC
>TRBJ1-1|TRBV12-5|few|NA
CASGLEGRNTEAFF
TGTGCTAGTGGTTTGGAGGGGAGGAACACTGAAGCTTTCTTT
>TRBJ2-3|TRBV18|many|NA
CASSLQTASDTQYF
TGTGCCAGCTCACTACAGACAGCGTCAGATACGCAGTATTTT
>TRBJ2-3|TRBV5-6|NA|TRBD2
CASSWGGLATDTQYF
TGTGCCAGCAGCTGGGGTGGACTAGCCACAGATACGCAGTATTTT
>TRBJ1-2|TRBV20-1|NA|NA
CSASDARAGPNYGYTF
TGCAGTGCTAGCGACGCTAGGGCAGGGCCTAACTATGGCTACACCTTC
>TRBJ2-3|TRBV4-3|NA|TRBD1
CASSQVGQGPPTDTQYF
TGCGCCAGCAGCCAAGTGGGACAGGGACCCCCAACAGATACGCAGTATTTT
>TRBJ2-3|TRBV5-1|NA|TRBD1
CASTLDRGGADTQYF
TGCGCCAGCACCCTAGACAGGGGGGGTGCAGATACGCAGTATTTT
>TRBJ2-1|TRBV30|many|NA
CAWSVRGNEQFF
TGTGCCTGGAGTGTCCGTGGCAATGAGCAGTTCTTC
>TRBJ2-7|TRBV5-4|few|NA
CASSFGQSYEQYF
TGTGCCAGCAGCTTCGGACAGTCTTACGAGCAGTACTTC
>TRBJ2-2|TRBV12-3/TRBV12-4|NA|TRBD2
CASTTGGGDTGELFF
TGTGCCAGCACTACGGGGGGGGGAGACACCGGGGAGCTGTTTTTT
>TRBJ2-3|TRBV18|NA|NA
CASSQAVPTDTQYF
TGTGCCAGCTCACAAGCGGTGCCCACAGATACGCAGTATTTT
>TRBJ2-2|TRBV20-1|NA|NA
CSARREFPNTGELFF
TGCAGTGCCCGGCGAGAGTTCCCGAACACCGGGGAGCTGTTTTTT
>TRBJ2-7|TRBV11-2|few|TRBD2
CASSFPQRGATYEQYF
TGTGCCAGCAGCTTTCCCCAGCGGGGGGCCACCTACGAGCAGTACTTC
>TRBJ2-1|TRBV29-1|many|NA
CSVGLTGRLPYNEQFF
TGCAGCGTTGGCCTTACCGGGCGGTTACCCTACAATGAGCAGTTCTTC